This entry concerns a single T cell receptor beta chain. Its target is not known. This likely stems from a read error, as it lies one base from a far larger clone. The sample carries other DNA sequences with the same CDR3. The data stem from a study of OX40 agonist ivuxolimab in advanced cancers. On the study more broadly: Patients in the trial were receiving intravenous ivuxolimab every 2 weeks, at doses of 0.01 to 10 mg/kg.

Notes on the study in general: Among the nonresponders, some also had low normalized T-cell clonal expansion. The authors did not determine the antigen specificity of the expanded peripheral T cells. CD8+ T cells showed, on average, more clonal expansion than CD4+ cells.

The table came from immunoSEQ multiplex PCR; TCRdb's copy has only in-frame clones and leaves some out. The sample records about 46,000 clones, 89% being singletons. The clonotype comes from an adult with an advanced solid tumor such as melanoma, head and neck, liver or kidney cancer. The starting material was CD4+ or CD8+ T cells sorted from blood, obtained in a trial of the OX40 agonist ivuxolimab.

CDR3 region: CASSQPRLRFWGYTF. The DNA for the CDR3 is TGTGCCAGCAGCCAACCCAGGCTTAGATTCTGGGGCTACACCTTC. This chain connects TRBV5-2 to TRBJ1-2; the tabulated D call, TRBD1, remains unverified against the DNA. TRBV5-2 is a pseudogene. The CDR3 is 15 residues long.